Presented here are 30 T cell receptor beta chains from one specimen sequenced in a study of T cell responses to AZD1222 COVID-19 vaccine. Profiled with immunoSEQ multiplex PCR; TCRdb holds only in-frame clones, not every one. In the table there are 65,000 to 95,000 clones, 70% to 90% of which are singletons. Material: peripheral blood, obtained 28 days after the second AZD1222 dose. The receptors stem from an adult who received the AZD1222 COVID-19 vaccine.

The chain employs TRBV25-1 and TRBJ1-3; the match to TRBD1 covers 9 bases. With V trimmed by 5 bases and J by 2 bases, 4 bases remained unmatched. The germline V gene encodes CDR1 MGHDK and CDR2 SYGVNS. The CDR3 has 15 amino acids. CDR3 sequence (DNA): TGTGCCAGCAGTTGGGGGACAGGGACTGGAAACACCATATATTTT. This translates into CASSWGTGTGNTIYF.

DNA for the CDR3: TGTGCCAGCAGTTACGTAGGGGCTGGGGCCAACGTCCTGACTTTC. This sequence encodes CASSYVGAGANVLTF. V gene TRBV6-6 combines with J gene TRBJ2-6; maybe TRBD1 (5 bases). V gave up 2 bases and J gave up 2 bases, with 7 bases separating them. The CDR3 extends over 15 amino acids. Germline-derived CDR1 and CDR2 are MNHNY and SVGAGI (reference sequence).

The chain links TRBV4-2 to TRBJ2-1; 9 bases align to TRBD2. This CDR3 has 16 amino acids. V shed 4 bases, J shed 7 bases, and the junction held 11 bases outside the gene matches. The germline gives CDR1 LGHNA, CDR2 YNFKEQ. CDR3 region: CASSRSTSGPRNEQFF. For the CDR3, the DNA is TGTGCCAGCAGCCGTTCGACTAGCGGTCCTAGGAATGAGCAGTTCTTC.

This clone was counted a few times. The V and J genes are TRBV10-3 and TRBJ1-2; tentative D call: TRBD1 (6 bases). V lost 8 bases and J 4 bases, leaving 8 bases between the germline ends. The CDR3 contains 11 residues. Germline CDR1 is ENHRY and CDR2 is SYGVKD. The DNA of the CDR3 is TGTGCCATCGGACAGTCCTATGGCTACACCTTC. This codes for CAIGQSYGYTF.

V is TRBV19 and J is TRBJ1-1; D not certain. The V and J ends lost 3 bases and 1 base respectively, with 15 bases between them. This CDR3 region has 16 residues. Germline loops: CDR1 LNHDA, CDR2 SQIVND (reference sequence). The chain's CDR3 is CASSMLTPIANTEAFF. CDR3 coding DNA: TGTGCCAGTAGTATGCTGACACCGATTGCGAACACTGAAGCTTTCTTT.

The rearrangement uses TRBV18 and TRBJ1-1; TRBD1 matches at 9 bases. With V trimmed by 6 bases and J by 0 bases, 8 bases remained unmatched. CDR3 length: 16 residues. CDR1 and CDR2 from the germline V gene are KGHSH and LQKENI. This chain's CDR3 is CASSPLTGGLNTEAFF. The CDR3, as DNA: TGTGCCAGCTCCCCCTTGACAGGGGGGTTGAACACTGAAGCTTTCTTT.

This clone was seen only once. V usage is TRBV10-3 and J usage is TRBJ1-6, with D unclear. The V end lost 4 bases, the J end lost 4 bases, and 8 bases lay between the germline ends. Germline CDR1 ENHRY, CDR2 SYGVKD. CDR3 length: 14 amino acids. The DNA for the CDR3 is TGTGCCATCAGTGTGGAACGGTATAATTCACCCCTCCACTTT. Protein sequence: CAISVERYNSPLHF.

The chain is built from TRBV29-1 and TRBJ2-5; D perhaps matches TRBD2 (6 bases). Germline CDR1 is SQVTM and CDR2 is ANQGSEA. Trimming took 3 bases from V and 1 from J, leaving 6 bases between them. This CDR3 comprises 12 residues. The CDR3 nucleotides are TGCAGCGTTGAGGGACTCCAAGAGACCCAGTACTTC. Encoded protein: CSVEGLQETQYF.

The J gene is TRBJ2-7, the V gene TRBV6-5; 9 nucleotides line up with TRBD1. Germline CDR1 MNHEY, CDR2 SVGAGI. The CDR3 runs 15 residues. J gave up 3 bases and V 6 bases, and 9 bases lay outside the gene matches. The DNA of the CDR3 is TGTGCCAGCAGGCGACAGGGGGGGAAGGACTACGAGCAGTACTTC. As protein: CASRRQGGKDYEQYF.

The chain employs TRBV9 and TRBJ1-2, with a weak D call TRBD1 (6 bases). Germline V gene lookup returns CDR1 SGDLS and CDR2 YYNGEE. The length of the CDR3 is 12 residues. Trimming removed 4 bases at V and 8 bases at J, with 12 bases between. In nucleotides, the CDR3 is TGTGCCAGCAGCCCCGATGACAGGGGCTACACCTTC. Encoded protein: CASSPDDRGYTF.

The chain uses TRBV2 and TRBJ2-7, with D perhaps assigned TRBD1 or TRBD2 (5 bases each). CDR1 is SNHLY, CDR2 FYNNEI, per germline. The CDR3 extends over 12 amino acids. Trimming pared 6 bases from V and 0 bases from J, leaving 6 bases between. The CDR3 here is CASRGDSYEQYF. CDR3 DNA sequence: TGTGCCAGCAGGGGGGACTCCTACGAGCAGTACTTC. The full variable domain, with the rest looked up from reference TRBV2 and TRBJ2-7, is EPEVTQTPSHQVTQMGQEVILRCVPISNHLYFYWYRQILGQKVEFLVSFYNNEISEKSEIFDDQFSVERPDGSNFTLKIRSTKLEDSAMYFCASRGDSYEQYFGPGTRLTVT.

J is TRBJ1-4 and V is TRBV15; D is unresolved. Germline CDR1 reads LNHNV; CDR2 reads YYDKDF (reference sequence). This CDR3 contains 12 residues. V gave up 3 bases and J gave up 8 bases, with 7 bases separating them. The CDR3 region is CATSRSREKLFF. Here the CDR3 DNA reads TGTGCCACCAGCAGGTCAAGAGAAAAACTGTTTTTT.

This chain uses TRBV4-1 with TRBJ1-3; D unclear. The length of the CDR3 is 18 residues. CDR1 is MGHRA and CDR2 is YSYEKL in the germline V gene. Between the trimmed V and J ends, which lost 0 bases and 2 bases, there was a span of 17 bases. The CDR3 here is CASSQDMSQAGPGNTIYF. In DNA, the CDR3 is TGCGCCAGCAGCCAAGATATGTCCCAGGCTGGCCCTGGAAACACCATATATTTT.

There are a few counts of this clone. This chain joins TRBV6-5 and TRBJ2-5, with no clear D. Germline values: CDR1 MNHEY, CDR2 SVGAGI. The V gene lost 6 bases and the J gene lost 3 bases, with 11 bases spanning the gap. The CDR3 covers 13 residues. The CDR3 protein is CASRTGLKETQYF. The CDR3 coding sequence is TGTGCCAGCAGGACCGGGCTAAAAGAGACCCAGTACTTC.

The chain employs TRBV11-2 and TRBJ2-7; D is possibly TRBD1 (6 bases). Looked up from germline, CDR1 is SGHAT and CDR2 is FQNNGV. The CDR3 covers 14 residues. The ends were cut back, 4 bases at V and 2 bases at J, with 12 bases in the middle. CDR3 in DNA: TGTGCCAGCAGCTCAATCAGGGGCCCCTACGAGCAGTACTTC. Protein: CASSSIRGPYEQYF.

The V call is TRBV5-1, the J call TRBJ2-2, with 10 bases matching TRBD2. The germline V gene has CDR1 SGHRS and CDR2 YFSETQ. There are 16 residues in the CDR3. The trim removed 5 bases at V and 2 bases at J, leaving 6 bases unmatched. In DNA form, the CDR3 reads TGCGCCAGCAGTAAAACTAGCGGGGCTAACACCGGGGAGCTGTTTTTT. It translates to CASSKTSGANTGELFF.

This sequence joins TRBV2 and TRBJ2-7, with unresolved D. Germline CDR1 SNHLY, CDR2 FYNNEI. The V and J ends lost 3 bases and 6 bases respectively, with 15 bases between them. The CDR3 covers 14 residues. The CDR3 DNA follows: TGTGCCAGCAGTGAGCAGGTCTGGGATTTCGAGCAGTACTTC. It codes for CASSEQVWDFEQYF.

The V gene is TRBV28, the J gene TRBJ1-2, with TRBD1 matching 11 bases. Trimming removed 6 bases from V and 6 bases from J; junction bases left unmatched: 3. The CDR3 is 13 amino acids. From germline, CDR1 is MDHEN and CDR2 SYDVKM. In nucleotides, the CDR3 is TGTGCCAGCAGCGGGACAGGGGGTAATGGCTACACCTTC. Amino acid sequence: CASSGTGGNGYTF.

CDR3 DNA: TGTGCCAGTAGTCCCCGGTCCTTTTATGGCTACACCTTC. Its translation is CASSPRSFYGYTF. This chain uses TRBV19 with TRBJ1-2; no reliable D call. This CDR3 is built from 13 residues. Germline values: CDR1 LNHDA, CDR2 SQIVND (reference sequence). The V and J ends lost 5 bases and 5 bases respectively, with 12 bases between them.

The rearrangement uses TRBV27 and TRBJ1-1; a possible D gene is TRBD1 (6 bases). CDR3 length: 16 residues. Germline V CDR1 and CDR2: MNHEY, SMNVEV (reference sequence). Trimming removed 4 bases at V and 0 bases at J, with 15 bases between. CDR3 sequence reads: CASSSLRGGMNTEAFF. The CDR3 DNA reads TGTGCCAGCAGTTCCCTCAGGGGTGGAATGAACACTGAAGCTTTCTTT.

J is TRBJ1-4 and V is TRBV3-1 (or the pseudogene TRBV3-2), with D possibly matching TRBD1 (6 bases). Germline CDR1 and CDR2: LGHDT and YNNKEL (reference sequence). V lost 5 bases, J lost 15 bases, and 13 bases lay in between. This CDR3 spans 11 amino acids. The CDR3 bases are TGTGCCAGCAGCGAAGGGGGAAAGGTGTTTTTT. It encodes CASSEGGKVFF.

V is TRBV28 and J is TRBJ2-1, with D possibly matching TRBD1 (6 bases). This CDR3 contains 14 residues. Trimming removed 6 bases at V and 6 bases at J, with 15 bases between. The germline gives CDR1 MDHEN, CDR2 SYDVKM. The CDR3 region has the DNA TGTGCCAGCAGCCTAGAGGGGGATAGCAATGAGCAGTTCTTC. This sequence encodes CASSLEGDSNEQFF.

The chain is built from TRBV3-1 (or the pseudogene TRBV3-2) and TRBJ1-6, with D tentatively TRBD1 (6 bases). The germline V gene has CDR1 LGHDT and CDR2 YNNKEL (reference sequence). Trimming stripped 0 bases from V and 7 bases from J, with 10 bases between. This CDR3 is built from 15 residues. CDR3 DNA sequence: TGTGCCAGCAGCCAAGATCTGGGGGCCAATTCACCCCTCCACTTT. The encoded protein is CASSQDLGANSPLHF.

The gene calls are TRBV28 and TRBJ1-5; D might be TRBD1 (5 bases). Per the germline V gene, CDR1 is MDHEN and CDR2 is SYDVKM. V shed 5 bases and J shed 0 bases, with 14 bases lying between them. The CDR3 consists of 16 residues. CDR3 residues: CASSTPWGDSNQPQHF. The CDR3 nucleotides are TGTGCCAGCAGTACCCCCTGGGGGGATAGCAATCAGCCCCAGCATTTT.

The CDR3 DNA follows: TGTGCCAGCAGCCCGACCGGGACAGGGGACGAAAAACTGTTTTTT. Its protein product is CASSPTGTGDEKLFF. The chain joins TRBV9 to TRBJ1-4; 10 bases align to TRBD1. The CDR3 spans 15 residues. The germline gives CDR1 SGDLS, CDR2 YYNGEE. The junction had 8 bases not matched to a gene; V was cut back by 4 bases and J by 8 bases.

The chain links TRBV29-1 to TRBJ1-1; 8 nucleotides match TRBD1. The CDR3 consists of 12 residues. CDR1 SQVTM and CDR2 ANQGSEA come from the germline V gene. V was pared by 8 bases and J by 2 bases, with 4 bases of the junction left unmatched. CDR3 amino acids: CSMTGDNTEAFF. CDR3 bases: TGCAGCATGACAGGGGACAACACTGAAGCTTTCTTT. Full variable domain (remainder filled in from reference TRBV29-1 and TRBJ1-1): SAVISQKPSRDICQRGTSLTIQCQVDSQVTMMFWYRQQPGQSLTLIATANQGSEATYESGFVIDKFPISRPNLTFSTLTVSNMSPEDSSIYLCSMTGDNTEAFFGQGTRLTVV.

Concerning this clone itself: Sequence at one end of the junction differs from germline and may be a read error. CDR3 nucleotide sequence: TGTGCCCGCAGCGGCGGGGGGGCAATAGATACGCAGTATTTT. Its translation is CARSGGGAIDTQYF. The rearrangement links TRBV9 to TRBJ2-3; 9 bases fit TRBD2. The CDR3 loop spans 14 amino acids. CDR1 is SGDLS, CDR2 YYNGEE, per germline.

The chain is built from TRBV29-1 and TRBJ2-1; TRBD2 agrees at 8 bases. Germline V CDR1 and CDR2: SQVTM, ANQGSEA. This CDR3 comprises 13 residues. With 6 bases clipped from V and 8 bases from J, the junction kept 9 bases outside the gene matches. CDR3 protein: CSVTSATPHEQFF. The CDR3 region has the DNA TGCAGCGTGACTAGCGCCACACCCCATGAGCAGTTCTTC.

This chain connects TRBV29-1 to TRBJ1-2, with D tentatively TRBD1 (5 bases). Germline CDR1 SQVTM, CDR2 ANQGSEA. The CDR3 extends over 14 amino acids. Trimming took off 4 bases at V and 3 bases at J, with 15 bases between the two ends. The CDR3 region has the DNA TGCAGCGTTGGCCGGGGATCGGGACACTATGGCTACACCTTC. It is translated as CSVGRGSGHYGYTF. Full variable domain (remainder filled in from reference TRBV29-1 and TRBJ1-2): SAVISQKPSRDICQRGTSLTIQCQVDSQVTMMFWYRQQPGQSLTLIATANQGSEATYESGFVIDKFPISRPNLTFSTLTVSNMSPEDSSIYLCSVGRGSGHYGYTFGSGTRLTVV.

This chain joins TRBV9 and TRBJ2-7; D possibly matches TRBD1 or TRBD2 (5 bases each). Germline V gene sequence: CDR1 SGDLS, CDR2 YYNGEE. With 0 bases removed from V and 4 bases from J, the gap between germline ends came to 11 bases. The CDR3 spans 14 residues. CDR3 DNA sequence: TGTGCCAGCAGCGTAGGAGGGGACGTATACGAGCAGTACTTC. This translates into CASSVGGDVYEQYF.